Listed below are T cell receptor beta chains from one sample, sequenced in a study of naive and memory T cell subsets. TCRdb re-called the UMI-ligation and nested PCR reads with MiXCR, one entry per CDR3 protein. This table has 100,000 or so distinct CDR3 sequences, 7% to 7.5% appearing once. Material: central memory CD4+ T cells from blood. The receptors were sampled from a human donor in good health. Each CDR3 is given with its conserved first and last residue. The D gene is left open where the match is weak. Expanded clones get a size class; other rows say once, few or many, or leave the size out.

CDR3 DNA: TGTGCCAGCAGTCCAACAGGGGACTATGGCTACACCTTC
CDR3 protein: CASSPTGDYGYTF
V gene: TRBV6-6
J gene: TRBJ1-2
clone size: many
D gene: TRBD1

CDR3 DNA: TGTGCCTGGAGCTACAGAGGGATACCCTACGAGCAGTACTTC
CDR3 protein: CAWSYRGIPYEQYF
V gene: TRBV30
J gene: TRBJ2-7
clone size: many
D gene: -

CDR3 DNA: TGTGCCAGCTCACCGATACAGGGCGTGGAGGAAAAACTGTTTTTT
CDR3 protein: CASSPIQGVEEKLFF
V gene: TRBV18
J gene: TRBJ1-4
clone size: few
D gene: -

CDR3 DNA: TGTGCCAGCAGTAAAGACTACCAGGGGCTTTCAGGCAATCAGCCCCAGCATTTT
CDR3 protein: CASSKDYQGLSGNQPQHF
V gene: TRBV6-5
J gene: TRBJ1-5
clone size: medium-sized
D gene: -

CDR3 DNA: TGTGCCAGCAGCTTAGTGACAGGGAAACTGTTTTTT
CDR3 protein: CASSLVTGKLFF
V gene: TRBV7-6
J gene: TRBJ1-4
clone size: many
D gene: TRBD1

CDR3 DNA: TGCAGTGCTAGAGATAATTCAGAAAAACTGTTTTTT
CDR3 protein: CSARDNSEKLFF
V gene: TRBV20-1
J gene: TRBJ1-4
clone size: many
D gene: -

CDR3 DNA: TGTGCCAGCAGCTTACAGAGCTCCTACGAGCAGTACTTC
CDR3 protein: CASSLQSSYEQYF
V gene: TRBV7-2
J gene: TRBJ2-7
clone size: few
D gene: -

CDR3 DNA: TGTGCCAGTAGTCCCCCGCGGGATCGTCTTCGCAATGAGCAGTTCTTC
CDR3 protein: CASSPPRDRLRNEQFF
V gene: TRBV19
J gene: TRBJ2-1
clone size: many
D gene: -

CDR3 DNA: TGTGCCAGCAGCGCCGGGCGGCCCAAAAACATTCAGTACTTC
CDR3 protein: CASSAGRPKNIQYF
V gene: TRBV12-3/TRBV12-4
J gene: TRBJ2-4
clone size: many
D gene: -

CDR3 DNA: TGTGCCAGCAGTTCCGAGCTAGGAGGAGGAAACACTGAAGCTTTCTTT
CDR3 protein: CASSSELGGGNTEAFF
V gene: TRBV6-5
J gene: TRBJ1-1
clone size: many
D gene: -

CDR3 DNA: TGTGCCACCAGTGGGGAACTTGGTCCAGCCTTCGGCGGCCCTTACTACGAGCAGTACTTC
CDR3 protein: CATSGELGPAFGGPYYEQYF
V gene: TRBV24-1
J gene: TRBJ2-7
clone size: many
D gene: -

CDR3 DNA: TGTGCCAGCAGGGGGACAGGGAGTGAAAAACTGTTTTTT
CDR3 protein: CASRGTGSEKLFF
V gene: TRBV6-5
J gene: TRBJ1-4
clone size: many
D gene: TRBD1

CDR3 DNA: TGCAGTGCTCTCTCAGACAGGGGGCGAGCAGATACGCAGTATTTT
CDR3 protein: CSALSDRGRADTQYF
V gene: TRBV20-1
J gene: TRBJ2-3
clone size: many
D gene: TRBD1

CDR3 DNA: TGCAGTGCTAGATCCCACTGGGAGGAGAAAGCGGGAACCCGCTCCTACAATGAGCAGTTCTTC
CDR3 protein: CSARSHWEEKAGTRSYNEQFF
V gene: TRBV20-1
J gene: TRBJ2-1
clone size: -
D gene: TRBD2

CDR3 DNA: TGTGCCAGCAGAACGCCGCAGTTCACAGATACGCAGTATTTT
CDR3 protein: CASRTPQFTDTQYF
V gene: TRBV7-2
J gene: TRBJ2-3
clone size: many
D gene: -

CDR3 DNA: TGTGCCAGCAGCCGGACCCGGACATCCAATCGTTCACCCCTCCACTTT
CDR3 protein: CASSRTRTSNRSPLHF
V gene: TRBV3-1
J gene: TRBJ1-6
clone size: many
D gene: -

CDR3 DNA: TGTGCCAGTAGTGCGGCAGGGACAACTAATGAAAAACTGTTTTTT
CDR3 protein: CASSAAGTTNEKLFF
V gene: TRBV19
J gene: TRBJ1-4
clone size: -
D gene: -

CDR3 DNA: TGTGCCAGCAGTGAACGGGTGTTGGAGTACGAGCAGTACTTC
CDR3 protein: CASSERVLEYEQYF
V gene: TRBV25-1
J gene: TRBJ2-7
clone size: few
D gene: -

CDR3 DNA: TGTGCCAGCAGCCGCCCCTCTAGCGGGGGGGCCCCCGCCTACGAGCAGTACTTC
CDR3 protein: CASSRPSSGGAPAYEQYF
V gene: TRBV28
J gene: TRBJ2-7
clone size: -
D gene: TRBD2

CDR3 DNA: TGCGCCAGCAGCGCTGGGGGTAATGAAAAACTGTTTTTT
CDR3 protein: CASSAGGNEKLFF
V gene: TRBV5-1
J gene: TRBJ1-4
clone size: many
D gene: -

CDR3 DNA: TGCAGCGTTAAGAGAGGGGGAAGTGGTGAAAAACTGTTTTTT
CDR3 protein: CSVKRGGSGEKLFF
V gene: TRBV29-1
J gene: TRBJ1-4
clone size: -
D gene: -

CDR3 DNA: TGCAGCGTTGAAGGAAAAGGTATTTATGAGCAGTTCTTC
CDR3 protein: CSVEGKGIYEQFF
V gene: TRBV29-1
J gene: TRBJ2-1
clone size: -
D gene: -

CDR3 DNA: TGCGCCAGCAGCTTGAGCGGGGGCATCCTCGAGCAGTACTTC
CDR3 protein: CASSLSGGILEQYF
V gene: TRBV5-1
J gene: TRBJ2-7
clone size: few
D gene: TRBD2

CDR3 DNA: TGCAGCGTTGGCCCTAGAGGGACCTCCTACGAGCAGTACTTC
CDR3 protein: CSVGPRGTSYEQYF
V gene: TRBV29-1
J gene: TRBJ2-7
clone size: many
D gene: -

CDR3 DNA: TGTGCCAGCAGCCACCTTAAAAAGACAGAGAACACTGAAGCTTTCTTT
CDR3 protein: CASSHLKKTENTEAFF
V gene: TRBV14
J gene: TRBJ1-1
clone size: few
D gene: -

CDR3 DNA: TGTGCCAGCAGCCAAGATCGAGCGGGGCCTTACAATGAGCAGTTCTTC
CDR3 protein: CASSQDRAGPYNEQFF
V gene: TRBV4-2
J gene: TRBJ2-1
clone size: many
D gene: TRBD2

CDR3 DNA: TGTGCCAGCAGCCAGACGGGACACTCGAACACTGAAGCTTTCTTT
CDR3 protein: CASSQTGHSNTEAFF
V gene: TRBV4-2
J gene: TRBJ1-1
clone size: many
D gene: -

CDR3 DNA: TGCAGTGCTAGAGAAGCAGGGAACATATACGAGCAGTACTTC
CDR3 protein: CSAREAGNIYEQYF
V gene: TRBV20-1
J gene: TRBJ2-7
clone size: few
D gene: -

CDR3 DNA: TGTGCCAGCTCACTCCTGGACATCGATACGCAGTGTTTT
CDR3 protein: CASSLLDIDTQCF
V gene: TRBV18
J gene: TRBJ2-3
clone size: many
D gene: -

CDR3 DNA: TGTGCCAGCAACCCATCCCGGATCACAGATACGCAGTATTTT
CDR3 protein: CASNPSRITDTQYF
V gene: TRBV27
J gene: TRBJ2-3
clone size: many
D gene: -

CDR3 DNA: TGTGCCAGCTGGGAACGCGGGACATCTGGAAACACCATATATTTT
CDR3 protein: CASWERGTSGNTIYF
V gene: TRBV27
J gene: TRBJ1-3
clone size: many
D gene: -

CDR3 DNA: TGTGCCAGCACCCCAGGACGGAATATGAACACTGAAGCTTTCTTT
CDR3 protein: CASTPGRNMNTEAFF
V gene: TRBV5-4
J gene: TRBJ1-1
clone size: many
D gene: -

CDR3 DNA: TGTGCCATCAGTGAGTTAGGCCCCGGGATGGAGACCCAGTACTTC
CDR3 protein: CAISELGPGMETQYF
V gene: TRBV10-3
J gene: TRBJ2-5
clone size: -
D gene: -

CDR3 DNA: TGTGCCAGCAGCGGAAGGACAGGGGGTACTGAAGCTTTCTTT
CDR3 protein: CASSGRTGGTEAFF
V gene: TRBV7-6
J gene: TRBJ1-1
clone size: many
D gene: TRBD1

CDR3 DNA: TGTGCCAGCAGCTTAAAAACTGAAGCTTTCTTT
CDR3 protein: CASSLKTEAFF
V gene: TRBV7-2
J gene: TRBJ1-1
clone size: few
D gene: -

CDR3 DNA: TGTGCCAGCAGCGAGGGACGGCGAGCTAACTATGGCTACACCTTC
CDR3 protein: CASSEGRRANYGYTF
V gene: TRBV14
J gene: TRBJ1-2
clone size: many
D gene: -

CDR3 DNA: TGTGCCAGCAGTGAGGATGGGACAGGCATGAACACTGAAGCTTTCTTT
CDR3 protein: CASSEDGTGMNTEAFF
V gene: TRBV2
J gene: TRBJ1-1
clone size: many
D gene: TRBD1

CDR3 DNA: TGTGCCAGCAGCTTAGAGTCAGGGGCGCCGGATACGCAGTATTTT
CDR3 protein: CASSLESGAPDTQYF
V gene: TRBV7-8
J gene: TRBJ2-3
clone size: -
D gene: -

CDR3 DNA: TGTGCCAGCAGTGAGACGGAGGGCTACACCTTC
CDR3 protein: CASSETEGYTF
V gene: TRBV2
J gene: TRBJ1-2
clone size: few
D gene: -

CDR3 DNA: TGCGCCAGCAGCTTCCAGGCTGTTGGCTCTGGGGCCAACATCCTGACTTTC
CDR3 protein: CASSFQAVGSGANILTF
V gene: TRBV5-1
J gene: TRBJ2-6
clone size: -
D gene: -

CDR3 DNA: TGCAGCGCTGGGACCCAGGACGAGCAGTACTTC
CDR3 protein: CSAGTQDEQYF
V gene: TRBV29-1
J gene: TRBJ2-7
clone size: -
D gene: -

CDR3 DNA: TGCAGTGCTCCCTTCGCGAGGGGGGAAATTATAGAGACCCAGTACTTC
CDR3 protein: CSAPFARGEIIETQYF
V gene: TRBV20-1
J gene: TRBJ2-5
clone size: few
D gene: -

CDR3 DNA: TGTGCCAGCAGACTAGCGGGGGTGGAGACCCAGTACTTC
CDR3 protein: CASRLAGVETQYF
V gene: TRBV6-2/TRBV6-3
J gene: TRBJ2-5
clone size: many
D gene: TRBD2

CDR3 DNA: TGTGCCAGCAGTACGGGACAGAGAAACTATGGCTACACCTTC
CDR3 protein: CASSTGQRNYGYTF
V gene: TRBV6-1
J gene: TRBJ1-2
clone size: many
D gene: TRBD1

CDR3 DNA: TGTGCCAGCAGCTTTCGTGGGGGCTGGGAGCTGTTTTTT
CDR3 protein: CASSFRGGWELFF
V gene: TRBV7-2
J gene: TRBJ2-2
clone size: many
D gene: -

CDR3 DNA: TGTGCCAGCAGCGCCACTACAGGGCCGTCCGAGCAGTACTTC
CDR3 protein: CASSATTGPSEQYF
V gene: TRBV14
J gene: TRBJ2-7
clone size: many
D gene: -

CDR3 DNA: TGCAGTGCTAGAGGAAGACTAGGCACCGGGGAGCTGTTTTTT
CDR3 protein: CSARGRLGTGELFF
V gene: TRBV20-1
J gene: TRBJ2-2
clone size: many
D gene: -

CDR3 DNA: TGTGCCTGGAGTCGTGGGGGCCATCAGCCCCAGCATTTT
CDR3 protein: CAWSRGGHQPQHF
V gene: TRBV30
J gene: TRBJ1-5
clone size: -
D gene: -

CDR3 DNA: TGCAGTGCTAGATGGCAGGGGCGCCTGAACACTGAAGCTTTCTTT
CDR3 protein: CSARWQGRLNTEAFF
V gene: TRBV20-1
J gene: TRBJ1-1
clone size: many
D gene: -

CDR3 DNA: TGTGCCACCAGCAGAGATTCGATGAGTACGCAGTATTTT
CDR3 protein: CATSRDSMSTQYF
V gene: TRBV15
J gene: TRBJ2-3
clone size: few
D gene: -

CDR3 DNA: TGTGCCAGCAGCTTGGGACAGGGGGCATGGGTAGCGCCGTACTTC
CDR3 protein: CASSLGQGAWVAPYF
V gene: TRBV5-5
J gene: TRBJ2-7
clone size: many
D gene: TRBD1

CDR3 DNA: TGTGCCAGCTCACCTATGGGACTAGTCAACAATGAGCAGTTCTTC
CDR3 protein: CASSPMGLVNNEQFF
V gene: TRBV18
J gene: TRBJ2-1
clone size: many
D gene: TRBD2

CDR3 DNA: TGTGCCAGCTGGTTAGAAAATCAGCCCCAGCATTTT
CDR3 protein: CASWLENQPQHF
V gene: TRBV6-6
J gene: TRBJ1-5
clone size: few
D gene: -

CDR3 DNA: TGTGTCAGCAGCTTTGCAGGGGGGAACAGGGTGACTGCCTACGAGCAGTACTTC
CDR3 protein: CVSSFAGGNRVTAYEQYF
V gene: TRBV7-2
J gene: TRBJ2-7
clone size: -
D gene: -

CDR3 DNA: TGTGCCAGCCGCAAACCTGGGGCGGAGAACACCGGGGAGCTGTTTTTT
CDR3 protein: CASRKPGAENTGELFF
V gene: TRBV19
J gene: TRBJ2-2
clone size: many
D gene: -

CDR3 DNA: TGTGCCAGTAGTAGAATGGGGGCCGACGCTAACTATGGCTACACCTTC
CDR3 protein: CASSRMGADANYGYTF
V gene: TRBV19
J gene: TRBJ1-2
clone size: -
D gene: -

CDR3 DNA: TGCAGTGCTAGACCTGATAGCGGGAGAGCAGATACGCAGTATTTT
CDR3 protein: CSARPDSGRADTQYF
V gene: TRBV20-1
J gene: TRBJ2-3
clone size: few
D gene: TRBD2

CDR3 DNA: TGTGCCAGCAGTGAATCTGGCAGTTTGAACACTGAAGCTTTCTTT
CDR3 protein: CASSESGSLNTEAFF
V gene: TRBV25-1
J gene: TRBJ1-1
clone size: many
D gene: -

CDR3 DNA: TGTGCCAGCAGTTCCTCAGGGATTGAGCAGTACTTC
CDR3 protein: CASSSSGIEQYF
V gene: TRBV6-2/TRBV6-3
J gene: TRBJ2-7
clone size: few
D gene: -

CDR3 DNA: TGTGCCAGCTCACCAAAGGACAGGGATCCAGAGACCCAGTACTTC
CDR3 protein: CASSPKDRDPETQYF
V gene: TRBV18
J gene: TRBJ2-5
clone size: many
D gene: TRBD1